This is a list of T cell receptor beta chains from one sample in a study of cytomegalovirus exposure and HLA in healthy donors. Here immunoSEQ multiplex PCR was the method, and the copy in TCRdb shows in-frame clones only, minus some. The sample has roughly 79,000 clones, around four fifths seen once; the top ten hold around 6.4%. The specimen was PBMCs. These receptors all stem from a woman aged 45-65 years in good health and CMV-seropositive. Each CDR3 is given with its conserved first and last residue. The order of the fields is CDR3 protein, CDR3 DNA, V gene, clone size, J gene, D gene. The D gene is left open where the match is weak. Clone size is stated in some rows and not others, as once, few, many or a class when expanded.

cdr3_aa: CASSPTENTEAFF
cdr3_nt: TGTGCCAGCTCACCAACAGAGAACACTGAAGCTTTCTTT
v_call: TRBV18
clone_size: .
j_call: TRBJ1-1
d_call: .

cdr3_aa: CASSLKRDSGNTIYF
cdr3_nt: TGTGCCAGCAGCTTAAAACGGGACTCTGGAAACACCATATATTTT
v_call: TRBV11-3
clone_size: .
j_call: TRBJ1-3
d_call: .

cdr3_aa: CASSHGTSSLTDTQYF
cdr3_nt: TGTGCCAGCAGTCACGGGACTAGTTCCTTGACAGATACGCAGTATTTT
v_call: TRBV27
clone_size: .
j_call: TRBJ2-3
d_call: TRBD2

cdr3_aa: CARSPYLLAGIFPEETQYF
cdr3_nt: TGTGCCAGAAGCCCATATTTATTAGCGGGAATCTTCCCAGAGGAGACCCAGTACTTC
v_call: TRBV5-3
clone_size: .
j_call: TRBJ2-5
d_call: TRBD2

cdr3_aa: CAWSRGGRSTDTQYF
cdr3_nt: TGTGCCTGGAGTAGGGGGGGGAGGAGCACAGATACGCAGTATTTT
v_call: TRBV30
clone_size: .
j_call: TRBJ2-3
d_call: .

cdr3_aa: CAWSRSSSNQPQHF
cdr3_nt: TGTGCCTGGAGTCGTTCTAGTAGCAATCAGCCCCAGCATTTT
v_call: TRBV30
clone_size: .
j_call: TRBJ1-5
d_call: .

cdr3_aa: CASSSLEGLETQYF
cdr3_nt: TGTGCCAGCAGCTCACTGGAGGGCCTGGAGACCCAGTACTTC
v_call: TRBV7-9
clone_size: .
j_call: TRBJ2-5
d_call: .

cdr3_aa: CASSSIEQYF
cdr3_nt: TGTGCCAGCAGTTCCATCGAGCAGTACTTC
v_call: TRBV28
clone_size: .
j_call: TRBJ2-7
d_call: .

cdr3_aa: CASSLGGFSTGELFF
cdr3_nt: TGTGCCAGCAGCTTGGGAGGGTTTTCGACCGGGGAGCTGTTTTTT
v_call: TRBV7-9
clone_size: once
j_call: TRBJ2-2
d_call: TRBD2

cdr3_aa: CASSLEAGAYEQYF
cdr3_nt: TGCGCCAGCAGCTTGGAGGCGGGAGCCTACGAGCAGTACTTC
v_call: TRBV5-1
clone_size: .
j_call: TRBJ2-7
d_call: TRBD2

cdr3_aa: CASSSLTSGRHEQYF
cdr3_nt: TGTGCCAGCAGCTCCCTGACTAGCGGGAGGCACGAGCAGTACTTC
v_call: TRBV5-4
clone_size: .
j_call: TRBJ2-7
d_call: TRBD2

cdr3_aa: CASSTHRGGNTIYF
cdr3_nt: TGTGCCAGCAGCACCCACAGGGGAGGAAACACCATATATTTT
v_call: TRBV6-1
clone_size: .
j_call: TRBJ1-3
d_call: TRBD1